This is a list of T cell receptor beta chains from one sample in a study of cytomegalovirus exposure and HLA in healthy donors. The method was immunoSEQ multiplex PCR; TCRdb's version includes in-frame clones alone and lacks a portion of them. The sample yields approximately 170,000 clones, approximately 82% seen once. Input material: PBMCs. These receptors were collected from a male donor in good health and CMV-seronegative. The CDR3 runs from the conserved cysteine through the conserved F or W. The order of the fields is D gene, clone size, J gene, CDR3 length, V gene, CDR3 protein, CDR3 DNA. D genes are given only for firm matches. The listing skips clone size in some rows; elsewhere it reads once, few, many or a size class.

.	.	TRBJ1-1	12	TRBV29-1	CSVTEGGTEAFF	TGCAGCGTTACCGAAGGGGGCACTGAAGCTTTCTTT
.	.	TRBJ2-7	15	TRBV18	CASSPAAVSSYEQYF	TGTGCCAGCTCACCAGCAGCGGTGAGCTCCTACGAGCAGTACTTC
.	.	TRBJ1-3	13	TRBV4-2	CASSPNSGNTIYF	TGTGCCAGCAGCCCTAACTCTGGAAACACCATATATTTT
.	.	TRBJ1-2	17	TRBV18	CASSPEAGGAVNYGYTF	TGTGCCAGCTCACCAGAGGCCGGCGGGGCCGTTAACTATGGCTACACCTTC
.	.	TRBJ1-6	14	TRBV7-9	CASSLVQLSSPLHF	TGTGCCAGCAGCTTAGTTCAGTTATCTTCACCCCTCCACTTT
.	.	TRBJ1-1	13	TRBV5-1	CASSLRGNTEAFF	TGCGCCAGCAGCTTGCGCGGTAACACTGAAGCTTTCTTT
.	.	TRBJ2-2	15	TRBV6-1	CASRGDIANTGELFF	TGTGCCAGCAGGGGGGACATCGCGAACACCGGGGAGCTGTTTTTT
.	once	TRBJ2-6	16	TRBV7-2	CASSARQPSGANVLTF	TGTGCCAGCAGCGCCCGACAGCCCTCTGGGGCCAACGTCCTGACTTTC
.	.	TRBJ2-1	15	TRBV5-1	CASSLVSGLYNEQFF	TGCGCCAGCAGCTTGGTTTCGGGACTGTACAATGAGCAGTTCTTC
.	.	TRBJ2-7	14	TRBV27	CASSFGSGGGEQYF	TGTGCCAGCAGTTTCGGATCCGGGGGTGGCGAGCAGTACTTC
TRBD2	.	TRBJ2-3	12	TRBV27	CASTGLGDTQYF	TGTGCCAGCACCGGACTAGGAGATACGCAGTATTTT
TRBD2	.	TRBJ2-3	15	TRBV28	CASSFGLAGSDTQYF	TGTGCCAGCAGTTTCGGACTAGCGGGATCGGATACGCAGTATTTT
TRBD2	.	TRBJ2-3	11	TRBV20-1	CSARTSFTQYF	TGCAGTGCGAGGACTAGTTTTACGCAGTATTTT